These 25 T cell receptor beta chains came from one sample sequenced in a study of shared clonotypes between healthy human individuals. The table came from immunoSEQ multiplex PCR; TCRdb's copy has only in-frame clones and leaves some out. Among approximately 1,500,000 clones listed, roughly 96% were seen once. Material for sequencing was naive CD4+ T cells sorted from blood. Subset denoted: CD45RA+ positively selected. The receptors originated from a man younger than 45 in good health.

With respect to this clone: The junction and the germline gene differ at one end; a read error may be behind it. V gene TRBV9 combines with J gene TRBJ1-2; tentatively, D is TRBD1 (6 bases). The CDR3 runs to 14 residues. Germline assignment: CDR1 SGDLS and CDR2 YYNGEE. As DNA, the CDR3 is TGTGCCAGCAACGTAGGTGGGGGCGGCTATGGCTACACCTTC. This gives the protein CASNVGGGGYGYTF.

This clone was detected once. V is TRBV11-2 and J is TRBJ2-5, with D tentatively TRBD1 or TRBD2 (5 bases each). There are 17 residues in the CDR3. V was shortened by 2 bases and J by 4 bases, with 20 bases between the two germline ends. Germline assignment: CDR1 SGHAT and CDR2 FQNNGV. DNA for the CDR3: TGTGCCAGCAGCTTATGGCCGGGACGGAACCCTGTAGAGACCCAGTACTTC. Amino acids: CASSLWPGRNPVETQYF.

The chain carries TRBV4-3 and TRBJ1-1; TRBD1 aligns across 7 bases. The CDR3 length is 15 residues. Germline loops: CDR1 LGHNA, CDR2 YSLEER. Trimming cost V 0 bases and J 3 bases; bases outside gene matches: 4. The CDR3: CASSQDDREYTEAFF. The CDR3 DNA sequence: TGCGCCAGCAGCCAAGATGACAGGGAGTACACTGAAGCTTTCTTT.

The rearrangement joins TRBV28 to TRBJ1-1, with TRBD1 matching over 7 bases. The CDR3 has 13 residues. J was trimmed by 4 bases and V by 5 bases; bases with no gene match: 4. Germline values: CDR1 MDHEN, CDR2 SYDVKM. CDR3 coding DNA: TGTGCCAGCAGTACAGGGGACATCACTGAAGCTTTCTTT. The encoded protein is CASSTGDITEAFF.

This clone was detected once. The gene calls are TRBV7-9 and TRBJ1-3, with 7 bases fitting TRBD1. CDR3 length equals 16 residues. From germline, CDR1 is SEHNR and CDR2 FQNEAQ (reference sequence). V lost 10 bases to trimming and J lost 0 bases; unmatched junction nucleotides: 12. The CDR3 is CATLGTGDNSGNTIYF. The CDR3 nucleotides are TGTGCCACACTCGGCACAGGGGATAACTCTGGAAACACCATATATTTT.

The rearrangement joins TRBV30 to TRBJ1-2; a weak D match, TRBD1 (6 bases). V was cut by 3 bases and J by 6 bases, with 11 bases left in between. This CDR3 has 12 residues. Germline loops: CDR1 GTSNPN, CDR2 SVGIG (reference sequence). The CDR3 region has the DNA TGTGCCTGGAGCCCGGGGGGGCATGGCTACACCTTC. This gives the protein CAWSPGGHGYTF.

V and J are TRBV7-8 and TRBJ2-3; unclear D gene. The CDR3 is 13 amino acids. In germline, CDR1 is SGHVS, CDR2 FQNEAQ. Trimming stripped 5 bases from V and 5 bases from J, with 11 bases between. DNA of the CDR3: TGTGCCAGCAGCCCAAGGGCGCGAGATACGCAGTATTTT. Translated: CASSPRARDTQYF.

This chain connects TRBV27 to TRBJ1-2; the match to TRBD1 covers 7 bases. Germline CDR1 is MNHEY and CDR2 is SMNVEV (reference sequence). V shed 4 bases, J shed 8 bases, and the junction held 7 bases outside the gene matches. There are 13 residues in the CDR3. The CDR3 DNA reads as TGTGCCAGCAGTTGGGGACAGCAAGGCGGCTACACCTTC. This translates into CASSWGQQGGYTF.

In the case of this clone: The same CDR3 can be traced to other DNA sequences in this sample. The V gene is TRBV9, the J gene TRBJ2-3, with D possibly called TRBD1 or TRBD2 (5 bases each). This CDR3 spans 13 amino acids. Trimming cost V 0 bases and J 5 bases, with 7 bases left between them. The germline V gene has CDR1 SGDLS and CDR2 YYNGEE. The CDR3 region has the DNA TGTGCCAGCAGCGTAGAGGGGAGAGATACGCAGTATTTT. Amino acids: CASSVEGRDTQYF. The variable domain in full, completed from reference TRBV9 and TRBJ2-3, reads DSGVTQTPKHLITATGQRVTLRCSPRSGDLSVYWYQQSLDQGLQFLIQYYNGEERAKGNILERFSAQQFPDLHSELNLSSLELGDSALYFCASSVEGRDTQYFGPGTRLTVL.

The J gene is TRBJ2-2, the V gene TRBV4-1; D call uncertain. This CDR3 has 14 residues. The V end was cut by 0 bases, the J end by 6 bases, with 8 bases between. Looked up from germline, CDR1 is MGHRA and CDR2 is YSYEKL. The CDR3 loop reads CASSQENIPGELFF. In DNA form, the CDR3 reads TGCGCCAGCAGCCAAGAAAATATACCCGGGGAGCTGTTTTTT.

CDR3 nucleotide sequence: TGTGCCAGCAGCGCAGGAAACACCATATATTTT. Amino acids: CASSAGNTIYF. The chain combines TRBV14 with TRBJ1-3; D not resolved. There are 11 residues in the CDR3. Germline V gives CDR1 SGHDN, CDR2 FVKESK. Trimming left V 5 bases short and J 4 bases short, with 3 bases between.

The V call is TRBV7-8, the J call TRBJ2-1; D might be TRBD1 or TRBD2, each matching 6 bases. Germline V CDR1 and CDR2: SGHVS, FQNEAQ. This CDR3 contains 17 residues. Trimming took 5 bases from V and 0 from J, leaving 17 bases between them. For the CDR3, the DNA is TGTGCCAGCAGCGGGGGGCCTGCGGCAGGCTCCTACAATGAGCAGTTCTTC. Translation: CASSGGPAAGSYNEQFF.

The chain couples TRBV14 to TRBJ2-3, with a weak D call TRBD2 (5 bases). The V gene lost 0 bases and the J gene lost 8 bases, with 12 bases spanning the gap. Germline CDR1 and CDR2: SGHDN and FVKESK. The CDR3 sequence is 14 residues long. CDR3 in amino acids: CASSQEWESGTQYF. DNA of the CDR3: TGTGCCAGCAGCCAAGAATGGGAGTCGGGTACGCAGTATTTT.

CDR3 sequence reads: CATSSWTEITDTQYF. The CDR3 bases are TGTGCCACCAGCAGTTGGACAGAAATCACAGATACGCAGTATTTT. The J gene is TRBJ2-3, the V gene TRBV15; perhaps TRBD1 as D (6 bases). V lost 3 bases and J lost 2, with 12 bases in between. Germline CDR1 LNHNV, CDR2 YYDKDF (reference sequence). The CDR3 runs 15 residues. Looking up the rest from reference TRBV15 and TRBJ2-3 gives the full variable domain: DAMVIQNPRYQVTQFGKPVTLSCSQTLNHNVMYWYQQKSSQAPKLLFHYYDKDFNNEADTPDNFQSRRPNTSFCFLDIRSPGLGDTAMYLCATSSWTEITDTQYFGPGTRLTVL.

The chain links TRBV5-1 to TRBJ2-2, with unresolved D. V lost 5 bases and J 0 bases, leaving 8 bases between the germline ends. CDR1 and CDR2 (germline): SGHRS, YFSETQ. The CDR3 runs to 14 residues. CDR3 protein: CASRIVPNTGELFF. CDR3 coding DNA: TGCGCCAGCAGGATCGTACCGAACACCGGGGAGCTGTTTTTT.

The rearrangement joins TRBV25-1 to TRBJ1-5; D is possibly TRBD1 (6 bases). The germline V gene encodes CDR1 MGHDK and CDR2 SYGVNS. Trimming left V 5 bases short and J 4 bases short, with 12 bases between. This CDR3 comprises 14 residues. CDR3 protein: CASSLGGANQPQHF. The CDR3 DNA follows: TGTGCCAGCAGTCTGGGGGGGGCTAATCAGCCCCAGCATTTT.

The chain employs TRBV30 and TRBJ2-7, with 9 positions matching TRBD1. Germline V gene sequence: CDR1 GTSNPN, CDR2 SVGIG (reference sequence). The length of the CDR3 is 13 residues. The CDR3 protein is CAEKGQGIGEQYF. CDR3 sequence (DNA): TGTGCAGAAAAAGGACAGGGGATAGGCGAGCAGTACTTC. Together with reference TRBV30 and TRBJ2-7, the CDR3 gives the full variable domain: SQTIHQWPATLVQPVGSPLSLECTVEGTSNPNLYWYRQAAGRGLQLLFYSVGIGQISSEVPQNLSASRPQDRQFILSSKKLLLSDSGFYLCAEKGQGIGEQYFGPGTRLTVT.

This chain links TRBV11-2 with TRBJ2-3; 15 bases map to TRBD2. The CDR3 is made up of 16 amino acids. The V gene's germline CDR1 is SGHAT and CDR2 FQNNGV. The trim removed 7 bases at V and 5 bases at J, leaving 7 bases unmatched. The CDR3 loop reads CASTAWGLAGGDTQYF. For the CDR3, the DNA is TGTGCCAGCACCGCATGGGGACTAGCGGGAGGAGATACGCAGTATTTT.

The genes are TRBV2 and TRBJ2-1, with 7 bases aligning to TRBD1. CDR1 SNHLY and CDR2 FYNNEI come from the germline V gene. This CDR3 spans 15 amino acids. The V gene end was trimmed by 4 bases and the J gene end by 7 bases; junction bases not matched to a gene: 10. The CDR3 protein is CASSGLERGLNEQFF. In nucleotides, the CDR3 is TGTGCCAGCAGTGGGTTGGAAAGGGGGCTTAATGAGCAGTTCTTC. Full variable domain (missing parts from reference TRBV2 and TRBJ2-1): EPEVTQTPSHQVTQMGQEVILRCVPISNHLYFYWYRQILGQKVEFLVSFYNNEISEKSEIFDDQFSVERPDGSNFTLKIRSTKLEDSAMYFCASSGLERGLNEQFFGPGTRLTVL.

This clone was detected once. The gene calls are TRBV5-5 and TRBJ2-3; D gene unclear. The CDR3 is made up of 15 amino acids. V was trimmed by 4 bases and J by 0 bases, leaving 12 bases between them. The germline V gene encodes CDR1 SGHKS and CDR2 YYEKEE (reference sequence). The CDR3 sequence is CASSPSSRSTDTQYF. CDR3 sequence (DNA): TGTGCCAGCAGCCCATCCTCCAGAAGCACAGATACGCAGTATTTT. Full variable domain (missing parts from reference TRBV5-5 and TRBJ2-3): DAGVTQSPTHLIKTRGQQVTLRCSPISGHKSVSWYQQVLGQGPQFIFQYYEKEERGRGNFPDRFSARQFPNYSSELNVNALLLGDSALYLCASSPSSRSTDTQYFGPGTRLTVL.

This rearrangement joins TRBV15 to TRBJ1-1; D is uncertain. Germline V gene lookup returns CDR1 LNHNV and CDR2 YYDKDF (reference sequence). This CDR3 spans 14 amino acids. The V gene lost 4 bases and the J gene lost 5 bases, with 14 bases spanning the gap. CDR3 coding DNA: TGTGCCACCAGCACACATAATTCGGGGACTGAAGCTTTCTTT. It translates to CATSTHNSGTEAFF.

CDR3 nucleotide sequence: TGTGCCAGCAGCTCGGAATCGGGGTTGAATGAGCAGTTCTTC. Its translation is CASSSESGLNEQFF. The chain joins TRBV7-9 to TRBJ2-1; possible D gene TRBD2, 5 bases. The V and J ends lost 4 bases and 7 bases respectively, with 14 bases between them. The germline CDR1 and CDR2 sequences are SEHNR and FQNEAQ (reference sequence). The CDR3 has 14 amino acids. The entire variable domain, with the rest obtained from reference TRBV7-9 and TRBJ2-1, is as follows: DTGVSQNPRHKITKRGQNVTFRCDPISEHNRLYWYRQTLGQGPEFLTYFQNEAQLEKSRLLSDRFSAERPKGSFSTLEIQRTEQGDSAMYLCASSSESGLNEQFFGPGTRLTVL.

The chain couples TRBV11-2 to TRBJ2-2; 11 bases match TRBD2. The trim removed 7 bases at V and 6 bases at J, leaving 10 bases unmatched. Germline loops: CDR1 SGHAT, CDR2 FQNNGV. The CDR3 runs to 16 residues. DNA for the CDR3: TGTGCCAGCATCAGAAATAGCGGGAGGGCCGCCGGGGAGCTGTTTTTT. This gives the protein CASIRNSGRAAGELFF.

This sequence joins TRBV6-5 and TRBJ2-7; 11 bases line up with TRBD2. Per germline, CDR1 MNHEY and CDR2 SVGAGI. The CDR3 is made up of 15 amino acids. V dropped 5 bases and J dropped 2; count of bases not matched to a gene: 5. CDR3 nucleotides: TGTGCCAGCAGTACTGGGACTAGCGGCCCCTACGAGCAGTACTTC. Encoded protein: CASSTGTSGPYEQYF.

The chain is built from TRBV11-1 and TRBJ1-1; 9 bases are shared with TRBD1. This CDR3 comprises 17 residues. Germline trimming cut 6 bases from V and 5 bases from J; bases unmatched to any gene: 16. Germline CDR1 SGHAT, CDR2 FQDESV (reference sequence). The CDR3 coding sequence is TGTGCCAGCAGTCACAGGGGGCGGGAATCCGGAAGGACTGAAGCTTTCTTT. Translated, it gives CASSHRGRESGRTEAFF. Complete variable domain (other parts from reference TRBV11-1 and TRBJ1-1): EAEVAQSPRYKITEKSQAVAFWCDPISGHATLYWYRQILGQGPELLVQFQDESVVDDSQLPKDRFSAERLKGVDSTLKIQPAELGDSAMYLCASSHRGRESGRTEAFFGQGTRLTVV.